These 12 T cell receptor beta chains came from one sample sequenced in a study of T cell repertoires in cytomegalovirus infection. TCRdb passed the reads through MiXCR, listing each CDR3 protein once. The sample holds roughly 990,000 distinct CDR3 sequences, approximately 33% seen once. For these receptors, no antigen is known. Source: cultured CD8+ T cells from PBMCs, taken from culture after CMV antigen stimulation. These receptor sequences come from a human donor in good health (CMV status not recorded). Some clones in this sample may be carry-over from other donors' samples.

The chain joins TRBV10-3 to TRBJ2-5; tentative D call: TRBD2 (6 bases). Germline CDR1 is ENHRY and CDR2 is SYGVKD. This CDR3 region has 19 residues. V lost 2 bases to trimming and J lost 1 base, with 23 bases between them. DNA for the CDR3: TGTGCCATCAGTGAGCGTCCCGTAGCTACACTAGCTCTCCAAGAGACCCAGTACTTC. Its protein product is CAISERPVATLALQETQYF.

The chain's CDR3 is CASSWEGAAGELFF. CDR3 bases: TGTGCCAGCAGCTGGGAAGGGGCTGCCGGGGAGCTGTTTTTT. The chain links TRBV5-5 to TRBJ2-2, with a tentative D call TRBD1 (5 bases). Trimming cost V 3 bases and J 6 bases, with 12 bases left between them. The germline V gene has CDR1 SGHKS and CDR2 YYEKEE (reference sequence). There are 14 residues in the CDR3.

The chain employs TRBV11-1 and TRBJ2-1; TRBD1 or TRBD2 may be the D gene (5 bases each). The CDR3 is 16 amino acids. V was cut by 5 bases and J by 5 bases, with 19 bases left in between. CDR1 and CDR2 from the germline V gene are SGHAT and FQDESV (reference sequence). The CDR3, as DNA: TGTGCCAGCAGCCTCACGTGGGACCTCCCCAACAATGAGCAGTTCTTC. Protein sequence: CASSLTWDLPNNEQFF.

This clonotype was observed many times. The junction departs from the called germline gene at one end, perhaps through a read error. V is TRBV12-3 or TRBV12-4 and J is TRBJ1-5, with 10 bases that match TRBD1. CDR3 length: 15 amino acids. The CDR3 loop reads CASSLGGQGNQPQHF. The CDR3 DNA reads as TGTGCCAGCAGCTTAGGGGGACAGGGGAATCAGCCCCAGCATTTT.

A few counts support this clonotype. CDR3 DNA: TGCGCCAGCAGCTTGCGAGGGCCAACGTCCCGGGACAGGGAACCACCTAACTATGGCTACACCTTC. Translating gives CASSLRGPTSRDREPPNYGYTF. J is TRBJ1-2 and V is TRBV5-1, with 9 bases identical to TRBD1. With V trimmed by 1 base and J by 0 bases, 22 bases remained unmatched. The germline gives CDR1 SGHRS, CDR2 YFSETQ. CDR3 length: 22 amino acids.

This clonotype was seen a few times. V gene TRBV15 combines with J gene TRBJ1-5, with D unresolved. This CDR3 has 16 residues. V shed 5 bases and J shed 0 bases, with 14 bases lying between them. Germline loops: CDR1 LNHNV, CDR2 YYDKDF (reference sequence). The CDR3 region has the DNA TGTGCCACCAGCCGAAACCCTGACCTTAGCAATCAGCCCCAGCATTTT. This translates into CATSRNPDLSNQPQHF.

This clonotype was found a few times. The chain is built from TRBV4-1 and TRBJ1-1, with D uncertain. Trimming removed 0 bases from V and 6 bases from J, with 20 bases in between. The CDR3 sequence is 17 residues long. Germline loops: CDR1 MGHRA, CDR2 YSYEKL. The CDR3 bases are TGCGCCAGCAGCCAAGAGTTCTTCGACGCTAGAAGTCCTGAAGCTTTCTTT. Amino acids: CASSQEFFDARSPEAFF.

This clonotype was found many times. This sequence joins TRBV7-2 and TRBJ2-7; tentatively, D is TRBD1 or TRBD2 (5 bases each). Between the trimmed V and J ends, which lost 1 base and 2 bases, there was a span of 21 bases. Germline values: CDR1 SGHTA, CDR2 FQGNSA. This CDR3 has 18 residues. CDR3 sequence: CASSLGSPPQVRAYEQYF. In DNA, the CDR3 is TGTGCCAGCAGCTTAGGTAGCCCCCCACAGGTGCGGGCCTACGAGCAGTACTTC.

The chain combines TRBV5-1 with TRBJ2-5; TRBD2 aligns across 7 bases. The CDR3 spans 16 residues. V lost 0 bases to trimming and J lost 5 bases; unmatched junction nucleotides: 10. Germline V gives CDR1 SGHRS, CDR2 YFSETQ. The CDR3: CASSLDLADRRETQYF. The CDR3 DNA follows: TGCGCCAGCAGCTTGGATCTAGCGGATAGGCGGGAGACCCAGTACTTC.

This clonotype was seen many times. The rearrangement uses TRBV7-2 and TRBJ1-3, with no clear D. CDR3 size: 11 residues. V lost 4 bases and J lost 2, with 0 bases in between. The germline gives CDR1 SGHTA, CDR2 FQGNSA. CDR3 sequence (DNA): TGTGCCAGCAGCTCTGGAAACACCATATATTTT. Translating it yields CASSSGNTIYF.

The V call is TRBV7-4, the J call TRBJ1-2; 7 bases are shared with TRBD1. The trim removed 5 bases at V and 8 bases at J, leaving 11 bases unmatched. The CDR3 totals 14 residues. CDR1 is SGHVT, CDR2 SQSDAQ, per germline. This chain's CDR3 is CASSKPGQSAGYTF. Written as DNA, the CDR3 is TGTGCCAGCAGCAAACCGGGACAGTCCGCAGGCTACACCTTC.

This clonotype was picked up one time. The J gene is TRBJ2-1, the V gene TRBV7-9, with 8 bases that match TRBD2. Germline assignment: CDR1 SEHNR and CDR2 FQNEAQ (reference sequence). The CDR3 spans 12 residues. J lost 14 bases, V lost 5 bases, and 8 bases had no gene match. CDR3 sequence (DNA): TGTGCCAGCAGCCCCGGGGGGGGGGAGGAGTTCTTC. Translation: CASSPGGGEEFF.